Below are 27 T cell receptor beta chains sequenced from a single sample in a study of blood T cells in healthy people across ages. PCR was performed a second time for about 6 to 12 cycles using a sample-barcoded 5' primer and a J-beta primer mix. MiXCR, applied by TCRdb to the 5' RACE reads, yields one record per CDR3 protein. The sample records approximately 2,000,000 distinct CDR3 sequences, around 40% being singletons. The specimen sequenced was blood. The receptors come from a human donor in good health.

This clonotype was observed a handful of times. The chain couples TRBV20-1 to TRBJ2-5, with D possibly TRBD2 on 6 matching bases. The J call may be faulty, since TRBJ2-7 better matches the DNA end. The CDR3 spans 14 residues. CDR1 is DFQATT and CDR2 is SNEGSKA in the germline V gene (reference sequence). Here the CDR3 DNA reads TGCAGTGCTAGAGACCAGGGACTCCGAGTCGAGCAGTACTTC. It specifies CSARDQGLRVEQYF.

There are a few counts of this clonotype. V usage is TRBV5-1 and J usage is TRBJ2-7; tentatively, D is TRBD1 (5 bases). This CDR3 has 18 residues. V lost 2 bases and J 3 bases, leaving 24 bases between the germline ends. The V gene's germline CDR1 is SGHRS and CDR2 YFSETQ. CDR3 region: CASSFGKGLSLTRYEQYF. The CDR3 bases are TGCGCCAGCAGCTTTGGGAAGGGGTTGTCCCTCACCCGCTACGAGCAGTACTTC.

The CDR3: CASSAHAGTVRRDYEQYF. In DNA, the CDR3 is TGCGCCAGCAGCGCTCACGCCGGGACTGTCCGAAGGGACTACGAGCAGTACTTC. V usage is TRBV5-1 and J usage is TRBJ2-7; possibly TRBD2 for D (6 bases). The CDR3 has 18 residues. The V gene lost 4 bases and the J gene lost 3 bases, with 26 bases spanning the gap. CDR1 SGHRS and CDR2 YFSETQ come from the germline V gene.

The chain employs TRBV9 and TRBJ2-7; no clear D. Germline CDR1 is SGDLS and CDR2 is YYNGEE. V was pared by 3 bases and J by 2 bases, with 27 bases between. The CDR3 is 19 residues long. The CDR3 region is CASSAVREIRAVRPYEQYF. CDR3 bases: TGTGCCAGCAGCGCAGTTAGAGAGATACGGGCGGTGAGGCCCTACGAGCAGTACTTC.

The chain combines TRBV29-1 with TRBJ2-7, with TRBD2 matching over 10 bases. Germline values: CDR1 SQVTM, CDR2 ANQGSEA. CDR3 length: 13 residues. V was pared by 7 bases and J by 1 base, with 4 bases of the junction left unmatched. CDR3 amino acids: CSGRTSGSYEQYF. Here the CDR3 DNA reads TGCAGCGGCAGGACTAGCGGATCCTACGAGCAGTACTTC.

V gene TRBV7-8 combines with J gene TRBJ2-1, with 12 bases aligning to TRBD1. This CDR3 is built from 15 residues. J was trimmed by 6 bases and V by 5 bases; bases with no gene match: 5. CDR1 and CDR2 (germline): SGHVS, FQNEAQ. Written as DNA, the CDR3 is TGTGCCAGCAGCCCCTCGGGACAGGGGGCCAATGAGCAGTTCTTC. This translates into CASSPSGQGANEQFF.

This clonotype was counted many times. The junction departs from germline at one end; a sequencing error may be responsible. V is TRBV12-3 or TRBV12-4 and J is TRBJ2-1, with TRBD2 matching over 15 bases. This CDR3 comprises 15 residues. As DNA, the CDR3 is TGCGCCAGCAGCGTAGGACTAGCGGGGGGGGATGAGCAGTTCTTC. It codes for CASSVGLAGGDEQFF.

This clonotype has a handful of counts. The V and J genes are TRBV12-3 or TRBV12-4 and TRBJ1-5; 9 positions agree with TRBD1. V was pared by 1 base and J by 5 bases, with 6 bases of the junction left unmatched. The CDR3 has 16 amino acids. The CDR3 loop is CASSLGQGEIDQPQHF. CDR3 nucleotides: TGTGCCAGCAGTTTAGGACAGGGGGAAATCGATCAGCCCCAGCATTTT.

In its sample, this clonotype was seen a few times. The germline gene is not matched at one end of the junction; a read error may be the cause. This sequence joins TRBV4-2 and TRBJ2-3; D is unclear. CDR3 size: 16 residues. CDR1 and CDR2 (germline): LGHNA, YNFKEQ. The CDR3 sequence: CASSQEAASRADTQYF. The CDR3 coding sequence is TGTGCCAGCAGCCAAGAGGCGGCCTCCAGAGCAGATACACAGTATTTT.

The chain has TRBV6-5 and TRBJ1-6; D is undetermined. V lost 0 bases, J lost 7 bases, and 10 bases lay in between. Germline-derived CDR1 and CDR2 are MNHEY and SVGAGI. The length of the CDR3 is 15 residues. The CDR3 here is CASSYSNGWNSPLHF. The CDR3 bases are TGTGCCAGCAGTTACTCGAATGGGTGGAATTCACCCCTCCACTTT.

The chain uses TRBV20-1 and TRBJ1-5; possibly TRBD1 for D (6 bases). Deletions cut 0 bases from V and 4 bases from J, with 19 bases between. The CDR3 runs 17 residues. In germline, CDR1 is DFQATT, CDR2 SNEGSKA (reference sequence). CDR3 loop: CSARDNQDSPFNQPQHF. The CDR3 nucleotides read TGCAGTGCTAGAGACAACCAGGACAGCCCCTTTAATCAGCCCCAGCATTTT.

The J gene is TRBJ1-2, the V gene TRBV18, with TRBD1 as a possible D gene (5 bases). The CDR3 has 14 amino acids. V lost 3 bases and J 4 bases, leaving 12 bases between the germline ends. Looked up from germline, CDR1 is KGHSH and CDR2 is LQKENI. This chain's CDR3 is CASSPNTDSYGYTF. CDR3 nucleotide sequence: TGTGCCAGCTCACCGAATACCGACAGCTATGGCTACACCTTC.

This clonotype came up a few times. DNA for the CDR3: TGTGCCAGCAGCGTAGGTTCGTTTCTTGTTTCTGCAGATACGCAGTATTTT. Encoded protein: CASSVGSFLVSADTQYF. This rearrangement joins TRBV9 to TRBJ2-3; the D is unclear. This CDR3 region has 17 residues. Germline V gives CDR1 SGDLS, CDR2 YYNGEE. Trimming removed 0 bases from V and 4 bases from J, with 18 bases in between.

This chain links TRBV7-9 with TRBJ2-5; the D gene is possibly TRBD1 (5 bases). Germline CDR1 SEHNR, CDR2 FQNEAQ (reference sequence). The CDR3 sequence is 15 residues long. The ends were cut back, 10 bases at V and 2 bases at J, with 20 bases in the middle. The CDR3 protein is CANRKARAIQETQYF. DNA for the CDR3: TGTGCCAACAGGAAAGCCCGCGCAATTCAAGAGACCCAGTACTTC. The full variable domain, completed using reference TRBV7-9 and TRBJ2-5, is DTGVSQNPRHKITKRGQNVTFRCDPISEHNRLYWYRQTLGQGPEFLTYFQNEAQLEKSRLLSDRFSAERPKGSFSTLEIQRTEQGDSAMYLCANRKARAIQETQYFGPGTRLLVL.

CDR3 residues: CSASLTSGGDTQYF. In DNA, the CDR3 is TGCAGTGCTAGTCTTACGAGCGGGGGTGATACGCAGTATTTT. The chain couples TRBV20-1 to TRBJ2-3, with 8 bases identical to TRBD2. The germline V gene has CDR1 DFQATT and CDR2 SNEGSKA (reference sequence). J lost 6 bases, V lost 3 bases, and 8 bases had no gene match. The CDR3 sequence is 14 residues long.

The V call is TRBV7-9, the J call TRBJ1-2; D is uncertain. Germline V CDR1 and CDR2: SEHNR, FQNEAQ (reference sequence). V lost 5 bases, J lost 6 bases, and 13 bases lay in between. The CDR3 spans 13 residues. The CDR3 is CASSAEGNNGYTF. Written as DNA, the CDR3 is TGTGCCAGCAGCGCCGAGGGTAATAATGGCTACACCTTC. Full variable domain (missing parts from reference TRBV7-9 and TRBJ1-2): DTGVSQNPRHKITKRGQNVTFRCDPISEHNRLYWYRQTLGQGPEFLTYFQNEAQLEKSRLLSDRFSAERPKGSFSTLEIQRTEQGDSAMYLCASSAEGNNGYTFGSGTRLTVV.

This clonotype was seen a handful of times. The V call is TRBV10-3, the J call TRBJ2-7, with D perhaps TRBD2 (5 bases). Trimming cost V 8 bases and J 0 bases, with 8 bases left between them. Germline CDR1 and CDR2: ENHRY and SYGVKD. The CDR3 is made up of 12 amino acids. In DNA form, the CDR3 reads TGTGCCATCGCCGACTACTCCTACGAGCAGTACTTC. This gives the protein CAIADYSYEQYF.

The CDR3 DNA reads TGTGCCAGCAGCTCCCACGGCGCCCCCCTCTATGGCTACACCTTC. Translation gives CASSSHGAPLYGYTF. The chain uses TRBV7-2 and TRBJ1-2, with D uncertain. V lost 4 bases to trimming and J lost 4 bases, with 16 bases between them. Germline V CDR1 and CDR2: SGHTA, FQGNSA. The CDR3 covers 15 residues. The full variable domain, in which reference TRBV7-2 and TRBJ1-2 provide the parts outside the CDR3, is GAGVSQSPSNKVTEKGKDVELRCDPISGHTALYWYRQSLGQGLEFLIYFQGNSAPDKSGLPSDRFSAERTGGSVSTLTIQRTQQEDSAVYLCASSSHGAPLYGYTFGSGTRLTVV.

This sequence joins TRBV20-1 and TRBJ2-5, with D uncertain. The CDR3 sequence is 12 residues long. Trimming removed 3 bases from V and 1 base from J, with 6 bases in between. The V gene's germline CDR1 is DFQATT and CDR2 SNEGSKA (reference sequence). CDR3 nucleotides: TGCAGTGCTAGGCTAACCCAAGAGACCCAGTACTTC. Translated, it gives CSARLTQETQYF.

This clonotype occurred a few times. The V and J genes are TRBV7-6 and TRBJ2-1, with D possibly matching TRBD1 (5 bases). The CDR3 has 13 amino acids. Germline CDR1 is SGHVS and CDR2 is FNYEAQ. Trimming cost V 1 base and J 7 bases, with 8 bases left between them. CDR3 sequence reads: CASSLVKGNEQFF. The CDR3, as DNA: TGTGCCAGCAGCTTAGTGAAGGGGAATGAGCAGTTCTTC.

This clonotype has more than one count but fewer than ten. A read error may explain this, as a much larger clone is one base away. This rearrangement joins TRBV2 to TRBJ1-2, with D unresolved. Trimming removed 5 bases from V and 2 bases from J, with 3 bases in between. The CDR3 is 11 amino acids. CDR1 is SNHLY and CDR2 is FYNNEI in the germline V gene. CDR3 region: CASSKNYGYTF. The CDR3, as DNA: TGTGCCAGCAGTAAAAACTATGGCTACACCTTC.

The chain has TRBV9 and TRBJ1-1; D gene uncertain. The germline V and J ends were trimmed by 4 bases and 1 base, with 11 bases remaining between them. The CDR3 totals 14 residues. Germline CDR1 reads SGDLS; CDR2 reads YYNGEE. In DNA, the CDR3 is TGTGCCAGCAGCCCACCGGCGGGGAACACTGAAGCTTTCTTT. It yields the protein CASSPPAGNTEAFF.

The V gene is TRBV20-1, the J gene TRBJ2-1; 9 bases are a match to TRBD2. Trimming at V came to 1 base and at J to 5 bases, leaving 12 bases not matched to a gene. The CDR3 extends over 17 amino acids. Germline CDR1 is DFQATT and CDR2 is SNEGSKA (reference sequence). The CDR3 region has the DNA TGCAGTGCTAGAGGATCTAACAGCGGGGGGCGAAACAATGAGCAGTTCTTC. Encoded protein: CSARGSNSGGRNNEQFF.

This clonotype was counted a few times. An end of the junction does not agree with germline; a read error may underlie this. In DNA form, the CDR3 reads TGCGCCTGCAGCTTGATCGACGAGTCCTATGGCTACACCTTC. Translated: CACSLIDESYGYTF. The chain links TRBV5-1 to TRBJ1-2; no firm D call. Germline V gives CDR1 SGHRS, CDR2 YFSETQ. This CDR3 contains 14 residues.

The V and J genes are TRBV20-1 and TRBJ1-1; D is perhaps TRBD1 (5 bases). Between the trimmed V and J ends, which lost 8 bases and 4 bases, there was a span of 14 bases. In germline, CDR1 is DFQATT, CDR2 SNEGSKA (reference sequence). This CDR3 region has 12 residues. CDR3 DNA sequence: TGCAGTACTAAAACAGGTGTCACTGAAGCTTTCTTT. Translating it yields CSTKTGVTEAFF.

The sample holds a few counts of this clonotype. This chain links TRBV4-1 with TRBJ2-7; TRBD1 aligns across 7 bases. The CDR3 covers 15 residues. CDR1 is MGHRA, CDR2 YSYEKL, per germline. V lost 0 bases to trimming and J lost 1 base; unmatched junction nucleotides: 3. CDR3 nucleotides: TGCGCCAGCAGCCAAGAGTGGGGACAGTCCTACGAGCAGTACTTC. Its translation is CASSQEWGQSYEQYF.

In this sample, this clonotype turned up a few times. The chain carries TRBV2 and TRBJ2-4, with D unresolved. This CDR3 contains 15 residues. With 0 bases removed from V and 8 bases from J, the gap between germline ends came to 14 bases. Per germline, CDR1 SNHLY and CDR2 FYNNEI. CDR3 protein: CASSEASPVPDIQYF. As DNA, the CDR3 is TGTGCCAGCAGTGAAGCTTCCCCAGTTCCAGACATTCAGTACTTC.